The text below deals with one T cell receptor beta chain. These data originate in a study of blood T cell repertoires in COVID-19. Study-level background: Sample material is recorded as cDNA or gDNA derived from T cells, B-cell-depleted T cells, or PBMCs.

The assay was immunoSEQ multiplex PCR, and TCRdb's table has in-frame clones only and misses some. Seen here are roughly 140,000 clones, 70% to 90% observed once, and the top ten hold roughly 28%. Per the germline V gene, CDR1 is MNHEY and CDR2 is SVGAGI. After removal of 4 bases from V and 2 bases from J, the junction contained 7 bases not matched to a gene. This CDR3 region has 16 residues. The sequenced sample was peripheral blood. This TCR was sampled from a human donor in a cohort sampled during active COVID-19. The rearrangement uses TRBV6-5 and TRBJ2-7; 11 bases match TRBD1. The CDR3 coding sequence is TGTGCCAGCAGTTCGCCTTCGGGACAGGGGGCCTACGAGCAGTACTTC. Amino acids: CASSSPSGQGAYEQYF.